This T cell receptor beta chain was obtained from a study of T cell changes during pregnancy in multiple sclerosis. TCRdb's table, derived via immunoSEQ multiplex PCR, lists solely in-frame clones and lacks some. The sample yields roughly 42,000 clones, roughly nine tenths seen once. The sequencing here drew on CD4+ T cells from peripheral blood mononuclear cells, taken in the second trimester of pregnancy. This TCR derives from a female donor with multiple sclerosis, enrolled in a pregnancy study.

In DNA, the CDR3 is TGTGCCAGCAGCCCCAGGACAGGGTTGGAGACCCAGTACTTC. This sequence encodes CASSPRTGLETQYF. This chain uses TRBV9 with TRBJ2-5; TRBD1 matches 8 bases. CDR1 SGDLS and CDR2 YYNGEE come from the germline V gene. Trimming cost V 4 bases and J 5 bases; bases outside gene matches: 7. This CDR3 contains 14 residues.